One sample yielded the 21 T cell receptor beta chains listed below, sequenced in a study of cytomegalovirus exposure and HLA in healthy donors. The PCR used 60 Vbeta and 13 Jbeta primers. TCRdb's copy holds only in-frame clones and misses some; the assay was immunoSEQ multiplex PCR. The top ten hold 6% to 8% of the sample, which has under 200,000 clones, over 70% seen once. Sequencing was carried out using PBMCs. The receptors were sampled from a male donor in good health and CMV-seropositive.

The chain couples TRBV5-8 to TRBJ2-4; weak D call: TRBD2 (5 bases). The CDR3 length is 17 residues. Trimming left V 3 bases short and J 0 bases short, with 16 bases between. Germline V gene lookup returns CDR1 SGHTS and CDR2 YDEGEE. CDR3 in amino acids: CASSYFPGRLAKNIQYF. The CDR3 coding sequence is TGTGCCAGCAGCTATTTCCCGGGAAGACTAGCCAAAAACATTCAGTACTTC.

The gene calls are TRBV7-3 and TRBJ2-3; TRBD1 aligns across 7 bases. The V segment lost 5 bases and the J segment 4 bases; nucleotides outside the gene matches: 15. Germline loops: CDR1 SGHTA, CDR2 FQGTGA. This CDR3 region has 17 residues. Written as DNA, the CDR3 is TGTGCCAGCAGCCCCCTACCTACAGGGGCGGCGGCAGATACGCAGTATTTT. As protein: CASSPLPTGAAADTQYF.

As DNA, the CDR3 is TGCGCCAGCGGTGAGACAGGGGCAGGTGAGCAGTACTTC. Translating gives CASGETGAGEQYF. The J gene is TRBJ2-7, the V gene TRBV5-1; 8 nucleotides line up with TRBD1. From germline, CDR1 is SGHRS and CDR2 YFSETQ. Unmatched junction bases numbered 10, after V lost 7 bases and J lost 7 bases. This CDR3 comprises 13 residues.

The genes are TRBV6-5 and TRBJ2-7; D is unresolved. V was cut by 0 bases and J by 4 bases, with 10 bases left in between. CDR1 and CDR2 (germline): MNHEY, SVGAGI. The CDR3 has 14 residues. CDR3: CASSYSRLVYEQYF. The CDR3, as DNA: TGTGCCAGCAGTTACTCCCGACTCGTGTACGAGCAGTACTTC.

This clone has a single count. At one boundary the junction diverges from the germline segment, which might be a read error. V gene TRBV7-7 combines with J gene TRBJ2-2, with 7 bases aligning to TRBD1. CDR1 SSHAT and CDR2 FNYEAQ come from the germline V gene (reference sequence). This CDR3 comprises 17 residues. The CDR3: CASSLGYERGLIGELFF. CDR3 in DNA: TGTGCTAGCAGCTTAGGATATGAAAGGGGGCTAATCGGGGAGCTGTTTTTT. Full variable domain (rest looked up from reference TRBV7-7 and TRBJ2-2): GAGVSQSPRYKVTKRGQDVTLRCDPISSHATLYWYQQALGQGPEFLTYFNYEAQPDKSGLPSDRFSAERPEGSISTLTIQRTEQRDSAMYRCASSLGYERGLIGELFFGEGSRLTVL.

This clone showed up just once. The CDR3 sequence: CASSPQGRTGNTIYF. CDR3 nucleotide sequence: TGTGCCAGCAGCCCTCAGGGTAGAACTGGAAACACCATATATTTT. V gene TRBV7-3 combines with J gene TRBJ1-3, with D possibly matching TRBD1 (5 bases). This CDR3 has 15 amino acids. The germline V gene has CDR1 SGHTA and CDR2 FQGTGA. Trimming stripped 5 bases from V and 2 bases from J, with 13 bases between.

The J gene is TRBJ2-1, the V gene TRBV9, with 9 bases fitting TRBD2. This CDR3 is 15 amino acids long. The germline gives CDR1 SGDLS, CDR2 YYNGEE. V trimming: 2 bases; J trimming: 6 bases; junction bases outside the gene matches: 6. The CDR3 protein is CASSVSGGLGNEQFF. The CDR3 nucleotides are TGTGCCAGCAGCGTTAGCGGGGGATTAGGCAATGAGCAGTTCTTC. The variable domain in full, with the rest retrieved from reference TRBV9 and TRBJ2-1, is DSGVTQTPKHLITATGQRVTLRCSPRSGDLSVYWYQQSLDQGLQFLIQYYNGEERAKGNILERFSAQQFPDLHSELNLSSLELGDSALYFCASSVSGGLGNEQFFGPGTRLTVL.

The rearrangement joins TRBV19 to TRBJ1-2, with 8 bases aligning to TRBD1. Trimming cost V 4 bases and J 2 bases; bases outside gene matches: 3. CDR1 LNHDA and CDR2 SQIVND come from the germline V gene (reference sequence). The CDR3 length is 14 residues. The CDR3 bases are TGTGCCAGTAGTAGACAGGGGTGGAACTATGGCTACACCTTC. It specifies CASSRQGWNYGYTF.

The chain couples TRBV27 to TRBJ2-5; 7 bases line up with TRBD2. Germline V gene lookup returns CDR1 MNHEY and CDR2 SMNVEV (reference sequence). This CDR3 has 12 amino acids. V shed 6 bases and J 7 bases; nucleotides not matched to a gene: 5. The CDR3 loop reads CASSPPGGTQYF. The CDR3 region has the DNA TGTGCCAGCAGCCCCCCGGGGGGGACCCAGTACTTC.

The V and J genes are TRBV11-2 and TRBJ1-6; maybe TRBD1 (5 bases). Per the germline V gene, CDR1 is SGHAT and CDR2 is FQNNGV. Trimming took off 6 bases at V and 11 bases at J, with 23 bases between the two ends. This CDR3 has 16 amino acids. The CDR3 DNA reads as TGTGCCAGCAGACCTTTAATCCCGGGACTTTTAGCACCCCTCCACTTT. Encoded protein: CASRPLIPGLLAPLHF.

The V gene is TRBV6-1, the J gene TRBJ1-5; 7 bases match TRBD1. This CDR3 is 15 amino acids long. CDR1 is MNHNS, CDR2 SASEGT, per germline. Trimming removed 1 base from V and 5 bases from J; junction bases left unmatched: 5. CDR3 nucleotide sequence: TGTGCCAGCAGTGAAGTCGGCAGGGGGGATCAGCCCCAGCATTTT. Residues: CASSEVGRGDQPQHF.

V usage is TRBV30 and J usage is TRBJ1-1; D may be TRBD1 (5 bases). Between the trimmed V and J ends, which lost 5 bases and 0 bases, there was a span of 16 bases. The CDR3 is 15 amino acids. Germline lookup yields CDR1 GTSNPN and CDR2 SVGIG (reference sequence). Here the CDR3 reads CAWSRRGGMNTEAFF. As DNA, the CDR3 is TGTGCCTGGTCCCGACGGGGGGGGATGAACACTGAAGCTTTCTTT.

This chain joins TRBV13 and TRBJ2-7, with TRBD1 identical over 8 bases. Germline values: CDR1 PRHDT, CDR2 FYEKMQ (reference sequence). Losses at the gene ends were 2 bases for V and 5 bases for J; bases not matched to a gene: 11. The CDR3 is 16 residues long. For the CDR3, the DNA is TGTGCCAGCAGCTTATGGAAAGACAGGGGACACCACGAGCAGTACTTC. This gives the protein CASSLWKDRGHHEQYF.

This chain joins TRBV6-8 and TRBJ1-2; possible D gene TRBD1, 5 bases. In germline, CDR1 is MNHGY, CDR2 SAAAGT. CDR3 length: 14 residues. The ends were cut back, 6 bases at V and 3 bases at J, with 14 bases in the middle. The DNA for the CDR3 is TGTGCCAGCAGATGGGACTACTCTCACTATGGCTACACCTTC. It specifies CASRWDYSHYGYTF.

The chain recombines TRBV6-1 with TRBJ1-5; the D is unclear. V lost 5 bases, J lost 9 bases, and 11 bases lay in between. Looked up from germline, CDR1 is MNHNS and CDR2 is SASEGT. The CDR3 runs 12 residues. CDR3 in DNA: TGTGCCAGCAGTCCCTTGGGGAGGCCCCAGCATTTT. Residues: CASSPLGRPQHF.

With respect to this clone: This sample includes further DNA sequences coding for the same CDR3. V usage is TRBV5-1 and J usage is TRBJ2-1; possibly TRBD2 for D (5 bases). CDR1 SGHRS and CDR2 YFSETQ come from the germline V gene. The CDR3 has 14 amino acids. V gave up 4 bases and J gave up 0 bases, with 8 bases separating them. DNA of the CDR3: TGCGCCAGCAGCCTGGCGGGCTCCTACAATGAGCAGTTCTTC. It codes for CASSLAGSYNEQFF. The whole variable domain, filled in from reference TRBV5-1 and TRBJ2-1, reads KAGVTQTPRYLIKTRGQQVTLSCSPISGHRSVSWYQQTPGQGLQFLFEYFSETQRNKGNFPGRFSGRQFSNSRSEMNVSTLELGDSALYLCASSLAGSYNEQFFGPGTRLTVL.

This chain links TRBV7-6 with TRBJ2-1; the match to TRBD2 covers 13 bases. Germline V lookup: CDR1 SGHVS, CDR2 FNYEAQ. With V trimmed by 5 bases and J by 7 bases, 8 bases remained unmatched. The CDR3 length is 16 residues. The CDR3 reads CASSRGLAGDWNEQFF. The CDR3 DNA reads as TGTGCCAGCAGCCGAGGACTAGCGGGGGATTGGAATGAGCAGTTCTTC. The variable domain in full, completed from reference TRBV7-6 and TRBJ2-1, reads GAGVSQSPRYKVTKRGQDVALRCDPISGHVSLYWYRQALGQGPEFLTYFNYEAQQDKSGLPNDRFSAERPEGSISTLTIQRTEQRDSAMYRCASSRGLAGDWNEQFFGPGTRLTVL.

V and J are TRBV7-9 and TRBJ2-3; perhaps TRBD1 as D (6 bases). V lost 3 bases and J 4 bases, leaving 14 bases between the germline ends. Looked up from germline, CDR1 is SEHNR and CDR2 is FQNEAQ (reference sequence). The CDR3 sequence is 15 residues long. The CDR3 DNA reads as TGTGCCAGCAGCTTCCGCCGGGCAGGGGCAGATACGCAGTATTTT. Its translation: CASSFRRAGADTQYF.

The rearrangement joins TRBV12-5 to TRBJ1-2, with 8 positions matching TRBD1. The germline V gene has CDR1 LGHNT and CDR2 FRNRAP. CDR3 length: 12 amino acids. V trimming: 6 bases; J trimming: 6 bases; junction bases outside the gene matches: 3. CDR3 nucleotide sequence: TGTGCTAGTGGCGCAGGGGGCCATGGCTACACCTTC. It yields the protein CASGAGGHGYTF.

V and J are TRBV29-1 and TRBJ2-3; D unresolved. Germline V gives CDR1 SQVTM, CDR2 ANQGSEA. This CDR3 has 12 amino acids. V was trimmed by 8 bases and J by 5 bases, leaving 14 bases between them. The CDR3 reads CSSTPSGDTQYF. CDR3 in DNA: TGCAGCTCGACTCCAAGTGGAGATACGCAGTATTTT.

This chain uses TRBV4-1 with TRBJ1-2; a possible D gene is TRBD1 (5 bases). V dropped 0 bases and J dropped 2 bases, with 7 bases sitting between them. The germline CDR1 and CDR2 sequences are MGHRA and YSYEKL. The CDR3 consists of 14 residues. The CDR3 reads CASSQDGANYGYTF. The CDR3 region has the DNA TGCGCCAGCAGCCAAGATGGGGCCAACTATGGCTACACCTTC.